A single sample gave rise to the 30 T cell receptor beta chains below, sequenced in a study of shared clonotypes between healthy human individuals. Sequenced by immunoSEQ multiplex PCR; TCRdb stores in-frame clones only, minus some. The sample holds approximately 710,000 clones, around 90% seen once. The source material was memory CD8+ T cells from PBMCs. This sample's subset: CD45RO+ cells pooled with CCR7-negative TemRA cells. The origin of the receptors is a man younger than 30 in good health. Some clones in this sample may be carry-over from other donors' samples.

The V gene is TRBV28, the J gene TRBJ2-1, with 9 bases that match TRBD2. Per germline, CDR1 MDHEN and CDR2 SYDVKM. The CDR3 has 21 residues. V shed 2 bases and J 2 bases; nucleotides not matched to a gene: 19. Here the CDR3 DNA reads TGTGCCAGCAGTTTAATATCGGCTAGCGGGAATTCTGGACCCACCTACAATGAGCAGTTCTTC. Translation gives CASSLISASGNSGPTYNEQFF.

The rearrangement joins TRBV29-1 to TRBJ2-7; D not resolved. Germline V gene lookup returns CDR1 SQVTM and CDR2 ANQGSEA. The CDR3 is made up of 12 amino acids. V was clipped by 7 bases and J by 4 bases, with 14 bases between them. The CDR3 region is CSAAISRYEQYF. The CDR3 DNA reads as TGCAGCGCCGCAATAAGTAGGTACGAGCAGTACTTC.

The chain has TRBV2 and TRBJ2-1, with 9 nucleotides matching TRBD2. The CDR3 runs to 14 residues. The V and J ends lost 7 bases and 3 bases, in that order; junction bases with no gene match: 4. CDR1 SNHLY and CDR2 FYNNEI come from the germline V gene. The chain's CDR3 is CASKASGIYNEQFF. DNA of the CDR3: TGTGCCAGCAAAGCTAGCGGGATCTACAATGAGCAGTTCTTC.

This chain joins TRBV27 and TRBJ2-7; D perhaps matches TRBD2 (7 bases). Between the trimmed V and J ends, which lost 2 bases and 5 bases, there was a span of 13 bases. The CDR3 consists of 14 residues. Germline CDR1 and CDR2: MNHEY and SMNVEV (reference sequence). The CDR3 DNA is TGTGCCAGCAGTTTACGGGGGGCTCTTAACGAGCAGTACTTC. Protein product: CASSLRGALNEQYF.

The chain combines TRBV18 with TRBJ2-7; 10 positions match TRBD2. CDR3 size: 15 residues. The germline V gene has CDR1 KGHSH and CDR2 LQKENI. With 2 bases clipped from V and 3 bases from J, the junction kept 4 bases outside the gene matches. CDR3 region: CASSPSSGSVYEQYF. CDR3 sequence (DNA): TGTGCCAGCTCACCATCTAGCGGGAGCGTCTACGAGCAGTACTTC.

The genes are TRBV5-1 and TRBJ2-1; 7 nucleotides line up with TRBD2. The CDR3 is made up of 17 amino acids. Germline V lookup: CDR1 SGHRS, CDR2 YFSETQ. V lost 0 bases, J lost 6 bases, and 12 bases stayed unmatched. The CDR3 coding sequence is TGCGCCAGCAGCTTGGATCGGGGGAGGGCCTTCTTCAATGAGCAGTTCTTC. It codes for CASSLDRGRAFFNEQFF.

This clone is a singleton in its sample. V gene TRBV5-6 combines with J gene TRBJ2-5; D call uncertain. Deletions cut 0 bases from V and 0 bases from J, with 6 bases between. The length of the CDR3 is 14 residues. Per germline, CDR1 SGHDT and CDR2 YYEEEE. The CDR3 loop reads CASSLGAYQETQYF. CDR3 in DNA: TGTGCCAGCAGCTTGGGAGCGTACCAAGAGACCCAGTACTTC.

The chain links TRBV7-9 to TRBJ2-1; D gene uncertain. Germline V gene sequence: CDR1 SEHNR, CDR2 FQNEAQ (reference sequence). Between the trimmed V and J ends, which lost 3 bases and 3 bases, there was a span of 9 bases. The length of the CDR3 is 14 residues. The CDR3 DNA sequence: TGTGCCAGCAGCTTGGGTCCTCTCTACAATGAGCAGTTCTTC. As protein: CASSLGPLYNEQFF.

The CDR3 nucleotides are TGTGCCAGCATGGGGGACACCTCCTACGAGCAGTACTTC. It encodes CASMGDTSYEQYF. The chain has TRBV2 and TRBJ2-7; weak D call: TRBD1 (6 bases). The germline V and J ends were trimmed by 7 bases and 0 bases, with 10 bases remaining between them. This CDR3 spans 13 amino acids. CDR1 and CDR2 (germline): SNHLY, FYNNEI.

The chain has TRBV5-4 and TRBJ2-7; D assignment may be TRBD1 or TRBD2 (5 bases each). V was trimmed by 3 bases and J by 6 bases, leaving 16 bases between them. The CDR3 is made up of 14 amino acids. Per germline, CDR1 SGHNT and CDR2 YYREEE (reference sequence). The CDR3 bases are TGTGCCAGCAGCTGGGACCCGGTCTCTCGCGAGCAGTACTTC. Translated, it gives CASSWDPVSREQYF.

The chain employs TRBV27 and TRBJ1-1; D unclear. Germline V gene data show CDR1 as MNHEY and CDR2 as SMNVEV (reference sequence). The V end was cut by 7 bases, the J end by 3 bases, with 9 bases between. CDR3 length: 12 amino acids. DNA of the CDR3: TGTGCCAGCACCAACAGTCACACTGAAGCTTTCTTT. Protein sequence: CASTNSHTEAFF.

The gene calls are TRBV25-1 and TRBJ2-3; D is perhaps TRBD2 (6 bases). The ends were cut back, 8 bases at V and 3 bases at J, with 15 bases in the middle. Per the germline V gene, CDR1 is MGHDK and CDR2 is SYGVNS. This CDR3 is built from 14 residues. DNA for the CDR3: TGTGCCAGCGGGGACTTCCCTGGTACAGATACGCAGTATTTT. Translating it yields CASGDFPGTDTQYF. Full variable domain (missing parts from reference TRBV25-1 and TRBJ2-3): EADIYQTPRYLVIGTGKKITLECSQTMGHDKMYWYQQDPGMELHLIHYSYGVNSTEKGDLSSESTVSRIRTEHFPLTLESARPSHTSQYLCASGDFPGTDTQYFGPGTRLTVL.

This clone has only a few counts. V and J are TRBV10-3 and TRBJ1-1, with D unresolved. This CDR3 contains 14 residues. V lost 3 bases to trimming and J lost 4 bases, with 12 bases between them. CDR1 is ENHRY and CDR2 is SYGVKD in the germline V gene. The CDR3 here is CAISEGRPGTEAFF. The CDR3, as DNA: TGTGCCATCAGTGAAGGACGCCCCGGCACTGAAGCTTTCTTT.

The chain joins TRBV7-3 to TRBJ2-2; 7 nucleotides match TRBD1. Germline V CDR1 and CDR2: SGHTA, FQGTGA. CDR3 length equals 16 residues. With V trimmed by 5 bases and J by 0 bases, 6 bases remained unmatched. CDR3 sequence: CASSPRQGTNTGELFF. For the CDR3, the DNA is TGTGCCAGCAGCCCCCGACAGGGAACGAACACCGGGGAGCTGTTTTTT.

V and J are TRBV7-6 and TRBJ2-2, with TRBD2 identical over 8 bases. The CDR3 is 17 amino acids. Germline values: CDR1 SGHVS, CDR2 FNYEAQ. V was pared by 1 base and J by 0 bases, with 4 bases of the junction left unmatched. DNA for the CDR3: TGTGCCAGCAGCTTAGGGCGGGAGGACCCGAACACCGGGGAGCTGTTTTTT. It encodes CASSLGREDPNTGELFF.

The V gene is TRBV7-9, the J gene TRBJ2-7, with TRBD1 matching over 7 bases. V lost 5 bases and J lost 0; bases outside the gene matches: 13. Per germline, CDR1 SEHNR and CDR2 FQNEAQ (reference sequence). This CDR3 has 17 amino acids. The CDR3 DNA reads TGTGCCAGCAGCACCAACACAGAGGGGACAGCCTCCTACGAGCAGTACTTC. This gives the protein CASSTNTEGTASYEQYF.

A remark on this clone: Additional DNA sequences in this sample encode the identical CDR3. The chain links TRBV28 to TRBJ1-5; D remains ambiguous. Germline values: CDR1 MDHEN, CDR2 SYDVKM. Trimming removed 3 bases from V and 7 bases from J, with 4 bases in between. This CDR3 contains 11 residues. This CDR3 reads CASSLRQPQHF. The CDR3 coding sequence is TGTGCCAGCAGTTTGCGGCAGCCCCAGCATTTT.

The CDR3 nucleotides read TGTGCCAGCAGTTACTTGGTGAATGAAGCTTTCTTT. Translation gives CASSYLVNEAFF. The chain employs TRBV28 and TRBJ1-1; D is ambiguous. CDR3 length: 12 residues. Trimming pared 4 bases from V and 7 bases from J, leaving 10 bases between. Germline CDR1 and CDR2: MDHEN and SYDVKM.

This chain links TRBV29-1 with TRBJ2-7; TRBD1 matches 7 bases. The CDR3 is 13 amino acids. J lost 2 bases, V lost 3 bases, and 4 bases had no gene match. Germline CDR1 and CDR2: SQVTM and ANQGSEA. For the CDR3, the DNA is TGCAGCGTTGACCGGGACAGCGCCTACGAGCAGTACTTC. It is translated as CSVDRDSAYEQYF.

The chain carries TRBV12-2 and TRBJ2-2. TRBV12-2 is a pseudogene. The CDR3 is made up of 14 amino acids. CDR3 amino acids: CASPGRRDTGELFF. The CDR3 DNA follows: TGTGCAAGTCCGGGACGGCGGGACACCGGGGAGCTGTTTTTT.

The CDR3, as DNA: TGTGCCAGCAGCTTAGAAGGTAGCTTCAATGAGCAGTTCTTC. This gives the protein CASSLEGSFNEQFF. The chain is built from TRBV7-9 and TRBJ2-1, with D unresolved. The CDR3 runs to 14 residues. Trimming removed 1 base at V and 6 bases at J, with 10 bases between. Germline V gene lookup returns CDR1 SEHNR and CDR2 FQNEAQ (reference sequence).

This chain joins TRBV5-1 and TRBJ2-1, with 9 bases identical to TRBD1. V shed 1 base, J shed 8 bases, and the junction held 7 bases outside the gene matches. The CDR3 is 15 residues long. Germline CDR1 SGHRS, CDR2 YFSETQ. Written as DNA, the CDR3 is TGCGCCAGCAGCTTGAGCGGGACAGGGATTGATGAGCAGTTCTTC. Translating it yields CASSLSGTGIDEQFF.

The chain employs TRBV7-9 and TRBJ2-1, with 9 bases identical to TRBD1. V lost 7 bases and J lost 3; bases outside the gene matches: 16. The germline gives CDR1 SEHNR, CDR2 FQNEAQ (reference sequence). This CDR3 comprises 18 residues. CDR3 sequence: CASNPLLYRGQVYNEQFF. The CDR3 coding sequence is TGTGCCAGCAACCCACTCTTGTACAGGGGGCAGGTCTACAATGAGCAGTTCTTC.

The chain has TRBV9 and TRBJ2-1; D tentatively reads TRBD1 or TRBD2 (5 bases each). V gave up 4 bases and J gave up 3 bases, with 14 bases separating them. In germline, CDR1 is SGDLS, CDR2 YYNGEE. The CDR3 is made up of 15 amino acids. CDR3 loop: CASSLEGTDYNEQFF. Written as DNA, the CDR3 is TGTGCCAGCAGCCTCGAGGGGACGGACTACAATGAGCAGTTCTTC. Full variable domain (missing parts from reference TRBV9 and TRBJ2-1): DSGVTQTPKHLITATGQRVTLRCSPRSGDLSVYWYQQSLDQGLQFLIQYYNGEERAKGNILERFSAQQFPDLHSELNLSSLELGDSALYFCASSLEGTDYNEQFFGPGTRLTVL.

This clone came up once. V usage is TRBV9 and J usage is TRBJ1-2; D call uncertain. V gave up 3 bases and J gave up 3 bases, with 18 bases separating them. Germline CDR1 is SGDLS and CDR2 is YYNGEE. This CDR3 has 16 amino acids. The CDR3 DNA is TGTGCCAGCAGCGGGGGAAGCGGACCAACGCACTATGGCTACACCTTC. This sequence encodes CASSGGSGPTHYGYTF.

This chain links TRBV19 with TRBJ1-5; no firm D call. The CDR3 runs 13 residues. The V end lost 4 bases, the J end lost 3 bases, and 7 bases lay between the germline ends. The germline gives CDR1 LNHDA, CDR2 SQIVND (reference sequence). The CDR3 nucleotides are TGTGCCAGTAGTAATGGGGACAATCAGCCCCAGCATTTT. This gives the protein CASSNGDNQPQHF.

DNA for the CDR3: TGTGCCAGTTCTAGCGCCGTCAATGAGCAGTTCTTC. It is translated as CASSSAVNEQFF. The gene calls are TRBV7-9 and TRBJ2-1; maybe TRBD2 (6 bases). Trimming cost V 9 bases and J 6 bases, with 12 bases left between them. This CDR3 region has 12 residues. From germline, CDR1 is SEHNR and CDR2 FQNEAQ (reference sequence).

The chain uses TRBV10-3 and TRBJ1-4, with TRBD1 matching over 9 bases. The V gene end was trimmed by 3 bases and the J gene end by 4 bases; junction bases not matched to a gene: 6. CDR1 ENHRY and CDR2 SYGVKD come from the germline V gene. CDR3 length: 16 amino acids. CDR3 protein: CAISDGQGTVNEKLFF. CDR3 bases: TGTGCCATCAGTGATGGACAGGGGACTGTTAATGAAAAACTGTTTTTT.

V and J are TRBV10-3 and TRBJ1-4; 7 positions agree with TRBD1. J gave up 3 bases and V 5 bases, and 6 bases lay outside the gene matches. The CDR3 runs to 15 residues. Germline V CDR1 and CDR2: ENHRY, SYGVKD. CDR3 in amino acids: CAISIRTGPNEKLFF. The CDR3 DNA reads TGTGCCATCAGTATTAGGACAGGACCTAATGAAAAACTGTTTTTT.

The V and J genes are TRBV5-8 and TRBJ2-7, with D perhaps TRBD1 (6 bases). This CDR3 comprises 17 residues. CDR1 SGHTS and CDR2 YDEGEE come from the germline V gene. Trimming took off 4 bases at V and 7 bases at J, with 27 bases between the two ends. The CDR3 loop is CASSPSTGRPYSLEQYF. In DNA, the CDR3 is TGTGCCAGCAGCCCCTCTACAGGGCGCCCATACTCCCTTGAGCAGTACTTC.